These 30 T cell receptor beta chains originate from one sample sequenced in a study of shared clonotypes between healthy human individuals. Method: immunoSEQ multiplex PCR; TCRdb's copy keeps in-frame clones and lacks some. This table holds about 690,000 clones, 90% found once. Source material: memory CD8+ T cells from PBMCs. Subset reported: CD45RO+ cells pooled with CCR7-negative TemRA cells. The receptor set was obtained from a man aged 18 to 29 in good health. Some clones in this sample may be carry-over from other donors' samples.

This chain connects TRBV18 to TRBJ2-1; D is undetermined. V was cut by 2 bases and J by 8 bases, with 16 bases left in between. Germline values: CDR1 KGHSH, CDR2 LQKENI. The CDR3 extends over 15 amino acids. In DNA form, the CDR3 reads TGTGCCAGCTCACCAAACAGCCGTTGGATGGATGAGCAGTTCTTC. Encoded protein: CASSPNSRWMDEQFF. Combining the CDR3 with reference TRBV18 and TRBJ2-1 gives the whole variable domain NAGVMQNPRHLVRRRGQEARLRCSPMKGHSHVYWYRQLPEEGLKFMVYLQKENIIDESGMPKERFSAEFPKEGPSILRIQQVVRGDSAAYFCASSPNSRWMDEQFFGPGTRLTVL.

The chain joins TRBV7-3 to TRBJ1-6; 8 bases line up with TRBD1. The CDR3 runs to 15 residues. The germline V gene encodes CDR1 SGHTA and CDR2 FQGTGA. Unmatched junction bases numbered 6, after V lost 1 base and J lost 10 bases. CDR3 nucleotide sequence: TGTGCCAGCAGCTTAAGCGGGACAGGCTCCTCACCCCTCCACTTT. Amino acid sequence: CASSLSGTGSSPLHF.

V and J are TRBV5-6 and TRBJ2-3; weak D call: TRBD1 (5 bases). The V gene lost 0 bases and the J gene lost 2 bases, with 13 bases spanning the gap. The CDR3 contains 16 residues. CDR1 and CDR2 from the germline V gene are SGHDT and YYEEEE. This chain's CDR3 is CASSLADRGYTDTQYF. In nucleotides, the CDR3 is TGTGCCAGCAGCTTGGCCGATAGGGGCTACACAGATACGCAGTATTTT.

DNA of the CDR3: TGTGCCAGCAGCTTAGTGGGGACAGGGCGGTCCTATGGCTACACCTTC. Translating it yields CASSLVGTGRSYGYTF. This rearrangement joins TRBV7-6 to TRBJ1-2, with 9 bases matching TRBD1. There are 16 residues in the CDR3. J was trimmed by 4 bases and V by 1 base; bases with no gene match: 7. The germline gives CDR1 SGHVS, CDR2 FNYEAQ.

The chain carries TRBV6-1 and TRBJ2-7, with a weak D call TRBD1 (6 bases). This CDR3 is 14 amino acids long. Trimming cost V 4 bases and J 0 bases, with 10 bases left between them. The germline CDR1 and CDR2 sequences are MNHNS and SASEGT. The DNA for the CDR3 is TGTGCCAGCAGTGGGACAGCGACCTCCTACGAGCAGTACTTC. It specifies CASSGTATSYEQYF.

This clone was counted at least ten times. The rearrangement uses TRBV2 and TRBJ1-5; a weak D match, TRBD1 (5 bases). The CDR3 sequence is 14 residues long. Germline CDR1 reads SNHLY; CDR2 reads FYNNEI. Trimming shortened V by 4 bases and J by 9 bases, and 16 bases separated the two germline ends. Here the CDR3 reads CASSGTPAGRPQHF. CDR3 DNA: TGTGCCAGCAGTGGAACGCCGGCAGGGCGGCCCCAGCATTTT.

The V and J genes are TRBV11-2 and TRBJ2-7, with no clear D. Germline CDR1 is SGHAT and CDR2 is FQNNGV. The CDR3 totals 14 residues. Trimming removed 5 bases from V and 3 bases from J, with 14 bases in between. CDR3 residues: CASSPDRRHYEQYF. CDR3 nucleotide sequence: TGTGCCAGCAGCCCGGACCGACGACACTACGAGCAGTACTTC.

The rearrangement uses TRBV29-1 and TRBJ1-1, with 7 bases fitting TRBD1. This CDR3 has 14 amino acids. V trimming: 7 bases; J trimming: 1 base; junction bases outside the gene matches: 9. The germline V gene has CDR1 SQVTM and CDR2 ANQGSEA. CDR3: CSDAGGAWNTEAFF. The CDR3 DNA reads TGCAGCGACGCAGGGGGGGCATGGAACACTGAAGCTTTCTTT.

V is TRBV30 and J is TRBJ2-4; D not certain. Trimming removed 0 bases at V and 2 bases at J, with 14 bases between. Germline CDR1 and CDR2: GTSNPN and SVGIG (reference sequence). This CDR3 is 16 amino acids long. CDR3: CAWSVPSRDPKNIQYF. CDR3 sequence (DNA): TGTGCCTGGAGTGTACCCAGCCGAGACCCCAAAAACATTCAGTACTTC.

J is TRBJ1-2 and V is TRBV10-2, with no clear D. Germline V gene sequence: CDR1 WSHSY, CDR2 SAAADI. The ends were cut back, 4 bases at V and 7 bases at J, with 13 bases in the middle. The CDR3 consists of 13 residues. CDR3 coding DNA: TGCGCCAGCAGTGGAGGAGGTTACTCTGGCTACACCTTC. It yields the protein CASSGGGYSGYTF.

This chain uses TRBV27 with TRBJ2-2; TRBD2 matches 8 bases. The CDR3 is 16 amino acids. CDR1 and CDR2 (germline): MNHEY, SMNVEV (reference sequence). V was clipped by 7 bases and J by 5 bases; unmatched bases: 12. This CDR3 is CASKWGGLEGTGELFF. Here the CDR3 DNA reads TGTGCCAGCAAGTGGGGGGGACTAGAGGGAACCGGGGAGCTGTTTTTT.

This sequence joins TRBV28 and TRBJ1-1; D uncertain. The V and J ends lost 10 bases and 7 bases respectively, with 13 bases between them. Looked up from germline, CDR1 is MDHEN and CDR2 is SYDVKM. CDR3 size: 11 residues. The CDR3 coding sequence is TGTGCCACCTCCCTCAATGGTGAAGCTTTCTTT. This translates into CATSLNGEAFF.

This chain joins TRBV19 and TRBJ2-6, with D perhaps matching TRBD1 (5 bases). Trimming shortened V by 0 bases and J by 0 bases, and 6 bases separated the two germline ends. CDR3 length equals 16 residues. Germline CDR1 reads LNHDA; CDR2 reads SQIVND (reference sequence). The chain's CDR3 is CASSIDGASGANVLTF. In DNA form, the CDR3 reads TGTGCCAGTAGTATAGATGGGGCCTCTGGGGCCAACGTCCTGACTTTC.

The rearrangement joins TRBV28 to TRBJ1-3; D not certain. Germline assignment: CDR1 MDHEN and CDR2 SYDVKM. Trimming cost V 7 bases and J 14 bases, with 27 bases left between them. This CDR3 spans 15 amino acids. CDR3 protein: CASTTDTNVLKVVYF. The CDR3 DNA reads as TGTGCCAGCACCACAGACACCAATGTTTTAAAGGTGGTATATTTT.

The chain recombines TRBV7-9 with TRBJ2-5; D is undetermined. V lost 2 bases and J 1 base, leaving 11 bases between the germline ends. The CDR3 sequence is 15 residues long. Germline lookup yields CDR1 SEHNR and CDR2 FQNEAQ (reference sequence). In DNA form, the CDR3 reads TGTGCCAGCAGCTTAAATTGGGAACCCCAAGAGACCCAGTACTTC. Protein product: CASSLNWEPQETQYF.

CDR3 amino acids: CASSGGNRGDGEQYF. The CDR3 nucleotides are TGTGCCAGCAGCGGAGGAAACAGGGGGGACGGCGAGCAGTACTTC. The chain employs TRBV9 and TRBJ2-7, with TRBD1 matching 8 bases. With V trimmed by 3 bases and J by 6 bases, 11 bases remained unmatched. This CDR3 is built from 15 residues. Germline CDR1 SGDLS, CDR2 YYNGEE.

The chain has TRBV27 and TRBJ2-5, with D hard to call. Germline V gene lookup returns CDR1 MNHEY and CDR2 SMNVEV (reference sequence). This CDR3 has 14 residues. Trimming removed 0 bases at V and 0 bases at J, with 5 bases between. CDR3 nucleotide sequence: TGTGCCAGCAGTTTATCGGGAAACCAAGAGACCCAGTACTTC. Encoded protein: CASSLSGNQETQYF.

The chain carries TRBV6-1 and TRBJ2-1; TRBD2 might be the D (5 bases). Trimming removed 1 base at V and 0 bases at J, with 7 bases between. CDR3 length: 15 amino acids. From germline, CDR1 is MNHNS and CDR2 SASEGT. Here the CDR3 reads CASSEVGSSYNEQFF. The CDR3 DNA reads TGTGCCAGCAGTGAAGTAGGGAGCTCCTACAATGAGCAGTTCTTC.

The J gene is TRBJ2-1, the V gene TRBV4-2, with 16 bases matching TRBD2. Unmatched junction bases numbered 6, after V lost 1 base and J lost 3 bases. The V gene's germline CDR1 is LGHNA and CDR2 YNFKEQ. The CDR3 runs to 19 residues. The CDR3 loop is CASSQGGLAGGPDYNEQFF. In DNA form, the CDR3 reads TGTGCCAGCAGCCAAGGGGGACTAGCGGGAGGGCCGGACTACAATGAGCAGTTCTTC.

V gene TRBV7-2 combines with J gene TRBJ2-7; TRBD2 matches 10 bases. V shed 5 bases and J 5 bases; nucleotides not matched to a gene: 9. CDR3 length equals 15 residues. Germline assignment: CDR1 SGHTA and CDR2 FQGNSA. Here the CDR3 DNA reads TGTGCCAGCAGCGTCCCCCTAGCGGGAGTTGACGAGCAGTACTTC. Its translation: CASSVPLAGVDEQYF.

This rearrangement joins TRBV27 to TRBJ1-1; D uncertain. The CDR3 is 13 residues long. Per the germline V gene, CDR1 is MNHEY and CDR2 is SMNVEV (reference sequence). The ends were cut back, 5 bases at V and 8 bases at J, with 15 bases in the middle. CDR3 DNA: TGTGCCAGCAGTCCCGGGCCAGCTACAGAAGCTTTCTTT. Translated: CASSPGPATEAFF.

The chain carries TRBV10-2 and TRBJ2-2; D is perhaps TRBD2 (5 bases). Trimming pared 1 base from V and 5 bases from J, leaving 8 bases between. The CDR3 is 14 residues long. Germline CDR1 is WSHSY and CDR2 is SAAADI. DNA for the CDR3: TGCGCCAGCAGTGAGTGGAGGCGGACCGGGGAGCTGTTTTTT. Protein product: CASSEWRRTGELFF.

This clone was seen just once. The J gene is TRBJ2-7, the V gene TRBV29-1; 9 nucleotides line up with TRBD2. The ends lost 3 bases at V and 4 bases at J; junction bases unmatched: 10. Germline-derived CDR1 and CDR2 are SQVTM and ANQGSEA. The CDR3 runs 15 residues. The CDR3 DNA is TGCAGCGTTGAGGCGACTAAGCGGGAGGCTTACGAGCAGTACTTC. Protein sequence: CSVEATKREAYEQYF.

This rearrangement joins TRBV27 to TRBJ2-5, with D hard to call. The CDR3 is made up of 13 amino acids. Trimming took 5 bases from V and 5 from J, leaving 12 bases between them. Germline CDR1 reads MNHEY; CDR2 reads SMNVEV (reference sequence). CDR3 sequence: CASSIIIGETQYF. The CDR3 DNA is TGTGCCAGCAGTATTATAATCGGGGAGACCCAGTACTTC.

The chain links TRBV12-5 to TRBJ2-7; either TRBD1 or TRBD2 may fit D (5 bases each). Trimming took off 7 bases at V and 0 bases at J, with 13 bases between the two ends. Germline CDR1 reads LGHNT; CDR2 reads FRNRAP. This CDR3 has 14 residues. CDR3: CASAPSGLSYEQYF. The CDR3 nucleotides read TGTGCTAGTGCCCCATCGGGGCTCTCCTACGAGCAGTACTTC.

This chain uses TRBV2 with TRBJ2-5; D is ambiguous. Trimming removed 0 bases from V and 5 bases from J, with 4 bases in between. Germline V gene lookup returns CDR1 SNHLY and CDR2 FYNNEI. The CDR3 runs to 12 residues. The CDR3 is CASSEARETQYF. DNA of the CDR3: TGTGCCAGCAGTGAAGCGCGGGAGACCCAGTACTTC.

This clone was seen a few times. The DNA for the CDR3 is TGCGCCAGCAGCTCCCGGGACAGGAAAGAAGCTTTCTTT. This sequence encodes CASSSRDRKEAFF. The V call is TRBV5-1, the J call TRBJ1-1; the match to TRBD1 covers 8 bases. Germline V lookup: CDR1 SGHRS, CDR2 YFSETQ. The CDR3 is 13 amino acids. J lost 8 bases, V lost 3 bases, and 6 bases had no gene match.

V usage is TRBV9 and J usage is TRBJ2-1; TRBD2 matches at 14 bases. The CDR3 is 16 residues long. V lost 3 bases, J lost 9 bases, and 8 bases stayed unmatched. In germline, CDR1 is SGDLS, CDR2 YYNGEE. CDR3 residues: CASSGPGLAGVGEQFF. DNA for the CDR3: TGTGCCAGCAGCGGCCCGGGACTAGCGGGAGTAGGTGAGCAGTTCTTC. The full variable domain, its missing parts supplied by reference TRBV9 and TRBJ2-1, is DSGVTQTPKHLITATGQRVTLRCSPRSGDLSVYWYQQSLDQGLQFLIQYYNGEERAKGNILERFSAQQFPDLHSELNLSSLELGDSALYFCASSGPGLAGVGEQFFGPGTRLTVL.

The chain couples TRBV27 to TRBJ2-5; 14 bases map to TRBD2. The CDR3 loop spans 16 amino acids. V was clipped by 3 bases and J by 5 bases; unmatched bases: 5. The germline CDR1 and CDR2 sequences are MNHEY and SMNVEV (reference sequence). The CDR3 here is CASSFRLAGGPETQYF. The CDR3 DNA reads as TGTGCCAGCAGTTTTCGACTAGCGGGAGGGCCCGAGACCCAGTACTTC.

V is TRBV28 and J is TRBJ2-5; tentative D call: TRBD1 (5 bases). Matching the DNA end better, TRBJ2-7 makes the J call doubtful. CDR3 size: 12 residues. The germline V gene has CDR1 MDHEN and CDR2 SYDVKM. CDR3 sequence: CASSFRVDEQYF. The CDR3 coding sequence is TGTGCCAGCAGTTTCAGGGTGGACGAGCAGTACTTC.